This T cell receptor (beta chain) was observed in a study of shared clonotypes between healthy human individuals. As for this clone: Its antigen is as yet unknown.

Study-wide findings and caveats: The researchers took only blood, and tissue repertoires probably look different. On the whole, naive subsets had larger estimated richness than memory subsets had.

The CDR3 runs 18 residues. The assay was immunoSEQ multiplex PCR, and TCRdb's table has in-frame clones only and misses some. Of 850,000 to 1,100,000 clones listed, 60% to 80% were seen once; the top ten hold approximately 0.95%. The TCR was taken from a man between 18 and 35 years old in good health. Some clones in this sample may be carry-over from other donors' samples. The sequencing input was memory CD4+ T cells from PBMCs. The subset here: CD45RA-negative fraction. The genes are TRBV21-1 and TRBJ1-5. TRBV21-1 is a documented pseudogene. CDR3 DNA: TGTGCCAGCAGCAAAAGTACGGCAGGCGGACGCCCCAATCAGCCCCAGCATTTT. Translation gives CASSKSTAGGRPNQPQHF.